This TCR beta chain was identified during a study of T cells after yellow fever vaccination. Study-level results: Booster sampling recovered most clones from primary vaccination (less than 97% CD4, roughly 86% CD8). The secondary response peaked faster, at day 5 versus 15, but was weaker.

This clonotype showed up many times. Its antigen remains unknown. 5'RACE template switching added a universal primer site and UMIs to TCR cDNA. TCRdb recomputed calls from the 5' RACE reads with MiXCR, one row per CDR3 protein. The sample has some 320,000 distinct CDR3 sequences, approximately 10% seen once. With 0 bases clipped from V and 4 bases from J, the junction kept 10 bases outside the gene matches. Per germline, CDR1 SEHNR and CDR2 FQNEAQ (reference sequence). This CDR3 region has 20 residues. The sequence was collected from a man between 18 and 29 years old who received the YFV17D yellow fever vaccine. The sample in question was CD4+ T cells sorted from PBMCs, obtained 5 days after the yellow fever booster vaccination. V and J are TRBV7-9 and TRBJ2-2; 14 bases map to TRBD2. The CDR3 loop is CASSLARGLAGGRGTGELFF. CDR3 DNA: TGTGCCAGCAGCTTAGCGCGTGGACTAGCGGGGGGCCGAGGCACCGGGGAGCTGTTTTTT. Supplemented by reference TRBV7-9 and TRBJ2-2, the full variable domain reads DTGVSQNPRHKITKRGQNVTFRCDPISEHNRLYWYRQTLGQGPEFLTYFQNEAQLEKSRLLSDRFSAERPKGSFSTLEIQRTEQGDSAMYLCASSLARGLAGGRGTGELFFGEGSRLTVL.